Sequencing of this TCR beta chain was carried out in a study of PD-1 blockade in classical Hodgkin lymphoma. The method was immunoSEQ multiplex PCR; TCRdb's version includes in-frame clones alone and lacks a portion of them. The sample lists about 12,000 clones, roughly 90% seen once, with 0.75% to 1% in the top ten. As to this clone: The target antigen is unknown.

General study points: Complete responders' diversity at baseline resembled that of newly diagnosed patients.

The time point denotes: cycle 4 day 1 (C4D1), after five to seven weeks of nivolumab. Relapse was seen in all patients after autologous stem cell transplantation, and brentuximab vedotin exposure was variable. By magnetic negative selection, CD4+ T cells were purified from thawed PBMCs. The CDR3 is 13 residues long. V was clipped by 3 bases and J by 4 bases, with 9 bases between them. Germline CDR1 reads MDHEN; CDR2 reads SYDVKM. This rearrangement joins TRBV28 to TRBJ2-5, with D perhaps TRBD2 (6 bases). Sequenced material: CD4+ T cells from blood, taken before the fourth cycle of nivolumab. The origin of this receptor is a human donor with classical Hodgkin lymphoma. The DNA of the CDR3 is TGTGCCAGCAGTTTGATCGGGAGAGAGACCCAGTACTTC. It yields the protein CASSLIGRETQYF. Using reference TRBV28 and TRBJ2-5 for the parts outside the CDR3, the full variable domain is DVKVTQSSRYLVKRTGEKVFLECVQDMDHENMFWYRQDPGLGLRLIYFSYDVKMKEKGDIPEGYSVSREKKERFSLILESASTNQTSMYLCASSLIGRETQYFGPGTRLLVL.